The 18 T cell receptor beta chains below come from one sample, sequenced in a study of CXCR3-negative and CXCR3-positive naive CD8 T cells. Carrying UMI labels, the TRB cDNA libraries were prepared through 5' RACE. TCRdb reprocessed the 5' RACE reads and reports one entry per CDR3 protein, with no DNA. The listing records around 50,000 distinct CDR3 sequences. The specimen was naive CXCR3- CD8+ T cells from blood. Subset meaning: CD45RO-CCR7+CD27+CD95- naive CD8+ T cells lacking CXCR3 (TNR3-). All receptors come from a human donor in good health. Some clones in this sample may be carry-over from other donors' samples.

This chain connects TRBV5-1 to TRBJ1-5. The CDR3 is 13 amino acids. Germline lookup yields CDR1 SGHRS and CDR2 YFSETQ. The chain's CDR3 is CASSLEGLQPQHF.

The chain recombines TRBV9 with TRBJ2-3; checking the TCRdb D call of TRBD1 is not possible without DNA. The CDR3 is made up of 13 amino acids. Per germline, CDR1 SGDLS and CDR2 YYNGEE. CDR3 in amino acids: CASSSRLSDTQYF.

This sequence joins TRBV20-1 and TRBJ2-1. There are 15 residues in the CDR3. The V gene's germline CDR1 is DFQATT and CDR2 SNEGSKA (reference sequence). The chain's CDR3 is CSAKRPSGSYNEQFF.

CDR3 residues: CASSPHIEGNTEAFF. The rearrangement uses TRBV4-1 and TRBJ1-1. The V gene's germline CDR1 is MGHRA and CDR2 YSYEKL. This CDR3 region has 15 residues.

The chain couples TRBV6-6 to TRBJ2-1. The CDR3 length is 11 residues. Germline-derived CDR1 and CDR2 are MNHNY and SVGAGI (reference sequence). This chain's CDR3 is CASSYSTEQFF.

The chain has TRBV6-5 and TRBJ1-1. The germline V gene has CDR1 MNHEY and CDR2 SVGAGI. The CDR3 spans 17 residues. CDR3 in amino acids: CASRPATDRHLNTEAFF.

The rearrangement links TRBV9 to TRBJ2-7; TCRdb indicates TRBD2, and absent DNA this call remains unverified. The CDR3 has 15 residues. Germline CDR1 reads SGDLS; CDR2 reads YYNGEE. The CDR3 reads CASSPSGGNSYEQYF.

The V and J genes are TRBV29-1 and TRBJ1-2; TCRdb's D call, TRBD1, is unchecked because there is no DNA. Per the germline V gene, CDR1 is SQVTM and CDR2 is ANQGSEA. This CDR3 contains 13 residues. CDR3 sequence: CSTGQGANYGYTF. Full variable domain (rest looked up from reference TRBV29-1 and TRBJ1-2): SAVISQKPSRDICQRGTSLTIQCQVDSQVTMMFWYRQQPGQSLTLIATANQGSEATYESGFVIDKFPISRPNLTFSTLTVSNMSPEDSSIYLCSTGQGANYGYTFGSGTRLTVV.

The chain links TRBV29-1 to TRBJ2-7; TCRdb names TRBD1, which stays unverified in the absence of DNA. Looked up from germline, CDR1 is SQVTM and CDR2 is ANQGSEA. CDR3 size: 16 residues. CDR3 loop: CSVEEPGQGASYEQYF.

The rearrangement joins TRBV6-2 or TRBV6-3 to TRBJ2-1; TCRdb's D gene call, TRBD2, goes unchecked for lack of DNA. The CDR3 is 11 residues long. Germline assignment: CDR1 MNHEY and CDR2 SVGEGT. CDR3 sequence: CASRRGNEQFF.

The chain uses TRBV6-1 and TRBJ2-1; with no DNA, the TCRdb D assignment of TRBD2 cannot be verified. The germline V gene encodes CDR1 MNHNS and CDR2 SASEGT. The CDR3 has 14 residues. CDR3 sequence: CASSEGSGRDEQFF.

The chain carries TRBV12-3 or TRBV12-4 and TRBJ2-7; the TCRdb D gene call, TRBD1, has no DNA to confirm it. The CDR3 covers 13 residues. CDR3 protein: CASSLDRGDEQYF.

CDR3 in amino acids: CASSLWAAKAEQYF. The rearrangement joins TRBV28 to TRBJ2-7. This CDR3 has 14 amino acids. Per the germline V gene, CDR1 is MDHEN and CDR2 is SYDVKM.

V and J are TRBV14 and TRBJ2-7; TCRdb calls TRBD1, which cannot be checked without DNA. CDR1 is SGHDN and CDR2 is FVKESK in the germline V gene. The CDR3 sequence is 14 residues long. CDR3 region: CASSRGQISYEQYF.

The V and J genes are TRBV28 and TRBJ2-1; absent DNA, TCRdb's TRBD2 call cannot be checked. The CDR3 runs 16 residues. CDR1 is MDHEN, CDR2 SYDVKM, per germline. CDR3: CASRRLAGESYNEQFF.

This chain uses TRBV7-2 with TRBJ1-1; absent DNA, TCRdb's TRBD1 call cannot be checked. The CDR3 has 18 residues. The V gene's germline CDR1 is SGHTA and CDR2 FQGNSA. The CDR3 loop reads CASSLYAVGTGGGVEAFF.

The J gene is TRBJ2-1, the V gene TRBV9; TCRdb designates TRBD1, a call that cannot be tested without DNA. Germline V gene data show CDR1 as SGDLS and CDR2 as YYNGEE. CDR3 length: 14 residues. The CDR3 loop reads CASSVEGDDNEQFF.

This chain connects TRBV12-3 or TRBV12-4 to TRBJ2-7; the TRBD2 assignment by TCRdb is unverifiable without DNA. CDR3 length equals 13 residues. CDR3 loop: CATKVRGTYEQYF.